A selection of T cell receptor beta chains follows, all from one sample in a study of blood T cells in healthy people across ages. TCRdb re-called the 5' RACE reads through MiXCR, storing one row per CDR3 protein. Of approximately 800,000 distinct CDR3 sequences in the sample, under 80% were seen once. The sequenced sample was blood. Receptors originate from a man younger than 45 in good health. Both conserved end residues are part of each CDR3. The order of the fields is D gene, V gene, clone size, J gene, CDR3 protein, CDR3 DNA. D genes are given only for firm matches. Some rows mark clone size as missing; the rest say once, few, many or name a class of expanded clone.

.	TRBV12-3/TRBV12-4	once	TRBJ1-6	CASSLTADNNSPLHF	TGTGCCAGCAGTTTAACAGCAGATAATAATTCACCCCTCCACTTT
TRBD2	TRBV27	once	TRBJ2-5	CASSLWLAGSQETQYF	TGTGCCAGCAGTTTATGGCTAGCGGGGAGCCAAGAGACCCAGTACTTC
.	TRBV7-3	.	TRBJ2-5	CASSLTSIAETQYF	TGTGCCAGCAGCTTAACGTCGATTGCGGAGACCCAGTACTTC
TRBD2	TRBV29-1	.	TRBJ2-3	CSLGEGSGSPDTQYF	TGCAGCCTGGGAGAGGGTAGCGGGAGCCCAGATACGCAGTATTTT
TRBD2	TRBV5-1	.	TRBJ2-1	CASSPYSSGGSSYNEQFF	TGCGCCAGCAGCCCGTACTCTAGCGGGGGTAGCTCCTACAATGAGCAGTTCTTC
.	TRBV21-1	few	TRBJ2-3	CASGQVAGGRPDTQYF	TGTGCCAGCGGCCAGGTAGCGGGGGGCCGTCCGGATACGCAGTATTTT
.	TRBV4-3	.	TRBJ1-2	CASSQEGLGYGYTF	TGCGCCAGCAGCCAGGAGGGACTTGGGTATGGCTACACCTTC
.	TRBV9	.	TRBJ2-6	CASSVVPGVPSGANVLTF	TGTGCCAGCAGCGTAGTCCCAGGGGTCCCCTCTGGGGCCAACGTCCTGACTTTC
.	TRBV10-3	.	TRBJ1-2	CAISEPDHYGYTF	TGTGCCATCAGTGAGCCAGACCACTATGGCTACACCTTC
.	TRBV10-3	.	TRBJ2-7	CAISEPGWGTYEQYF	TGTGCCATCAGTGAGCCAGGGTGGGGAACCTACGAGCAGTACTTC